Here is one T cell receptor beta chain with its context. As processed by the authors: How many nucleated cells were present was estimated from reference gene primer amplification. The data were produced by immunoSEQ multiplex PCR, yet TCRdb's version contains in-frame clones alone and is incomplete. That table gives V, J and clone size, and the DNA gave D and trimming. The sample yields about 210,000 clones, approximately 90% seen once. The sample comes from a study of blood T cell repertoires in COVID-19. On the study more broadly: Collection of acute and convalescent COVID-19 samples took place in the United States, Italy and Spain. Sources were T cells, B-cell-depleted T cells, or PBMCs; the material itself was cDNA or gDNA.

CDR3 length: 15 amino acids. Germline values: CDR1 MNHEY, CDR2 SMNVEV (reference sequence). The ends lost 1 base at V and 6 bases at J; junction bases unmatched: 8. The chain employs TRBV27 and TRBJ1-2; 7 nucleotides align to TRBD1. The sample was peripheral blood. The sequence derives from a middle-aged woman with acute or convalescent COVID-19. The CDR3 sequence is CASSLLGGAQDGYTF. Written as DNA, the CDR3 is TGTGCCAGCAGTTTATTAGGGGGCGCCCAGGATGGCTACACCTTC.